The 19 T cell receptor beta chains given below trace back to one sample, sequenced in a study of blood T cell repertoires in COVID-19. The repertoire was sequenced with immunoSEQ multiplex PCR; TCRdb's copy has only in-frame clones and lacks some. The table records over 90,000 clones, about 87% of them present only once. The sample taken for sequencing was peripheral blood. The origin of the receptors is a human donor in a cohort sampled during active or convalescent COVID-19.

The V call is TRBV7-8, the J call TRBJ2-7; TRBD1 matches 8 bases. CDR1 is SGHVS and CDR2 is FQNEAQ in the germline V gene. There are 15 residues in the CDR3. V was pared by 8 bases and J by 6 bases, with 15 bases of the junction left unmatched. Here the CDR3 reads CASQTGQGGAGEQYF. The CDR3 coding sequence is TGTGCCAGCCAAACTGGACAGGGAGGTGCAGGCGAGCAGTACTTC.

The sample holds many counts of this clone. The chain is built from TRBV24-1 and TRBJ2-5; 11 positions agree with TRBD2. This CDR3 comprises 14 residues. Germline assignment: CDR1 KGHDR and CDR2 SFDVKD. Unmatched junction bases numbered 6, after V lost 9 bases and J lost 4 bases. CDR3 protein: CATASGGFGETQYF. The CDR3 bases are TGTGCCACCGCTAGCGGGGGGTTCGGAGAGACCCAGTACTTC.

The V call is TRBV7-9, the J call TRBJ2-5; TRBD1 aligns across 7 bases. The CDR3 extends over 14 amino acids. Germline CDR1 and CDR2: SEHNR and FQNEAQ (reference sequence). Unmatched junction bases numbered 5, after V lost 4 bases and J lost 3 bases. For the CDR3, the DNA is TGTGCCAGCAGCTCGTGGGACAGAAAAGAGACCCAGTACTTC. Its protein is CASSSWDRKETQYF. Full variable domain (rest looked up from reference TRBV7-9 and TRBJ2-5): DTGVSQNPRHKITKRGQNVTFRCDPISEHNRLYWYRQTLGQGPEFLTYFQNEAQLEKSRLLSDRFSAERPKGSFSTLEIQRTEQGDSAMYLCASSSWDRKETQYFGPGTRLLVL.

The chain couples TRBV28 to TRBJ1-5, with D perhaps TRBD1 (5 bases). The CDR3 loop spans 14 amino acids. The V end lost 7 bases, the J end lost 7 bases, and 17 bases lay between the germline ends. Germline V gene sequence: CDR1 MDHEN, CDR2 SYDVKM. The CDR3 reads CASTHGGGGQPQHF. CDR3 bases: TGTGCCAGCACCCACGGGGGGGGTGGGCAGCCCCAGCATTTT.

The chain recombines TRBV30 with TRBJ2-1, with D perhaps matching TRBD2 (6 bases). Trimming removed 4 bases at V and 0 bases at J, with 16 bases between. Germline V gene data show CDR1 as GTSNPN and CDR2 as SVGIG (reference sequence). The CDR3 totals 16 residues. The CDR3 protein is CAWTGEPGGSYNEQFF. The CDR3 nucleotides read TGTGCCTGGACGGGAGAGCCTGGGGGCTCCTACAATGAGCAGTTCTTC. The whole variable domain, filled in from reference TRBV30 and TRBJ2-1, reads SQTIHQWPATLVQPVGSPLSLECTVEGTSNPNLYWYRQAAGRGLQLLFYSVGIGQISSEVPQNLSASRPQDRQFILSSKKLLLSDSGFYLCAWTGEPGGSYNEQFFGPGTRLTVL.

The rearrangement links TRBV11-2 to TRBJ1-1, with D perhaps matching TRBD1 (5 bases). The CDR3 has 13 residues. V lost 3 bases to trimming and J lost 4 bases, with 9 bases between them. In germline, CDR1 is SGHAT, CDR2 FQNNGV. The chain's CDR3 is CASSLGRSTEAFF. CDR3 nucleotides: TGTGCCAGCAGCTTGGGGCGTAGCACTGAAGCTTTCTTT.

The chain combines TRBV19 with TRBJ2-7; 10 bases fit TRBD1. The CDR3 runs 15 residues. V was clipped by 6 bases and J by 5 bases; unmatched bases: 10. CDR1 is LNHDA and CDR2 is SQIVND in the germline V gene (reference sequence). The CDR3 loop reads CASSLPGTGVDEQYF. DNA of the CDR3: TGTGCCAGTAGCCTTCCTGGGACAGGGGTAGACGAGCAGTACTTC.

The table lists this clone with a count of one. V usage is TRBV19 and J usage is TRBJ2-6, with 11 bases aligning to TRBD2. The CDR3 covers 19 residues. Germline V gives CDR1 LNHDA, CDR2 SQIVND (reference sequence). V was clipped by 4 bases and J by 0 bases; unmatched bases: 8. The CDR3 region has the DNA TGTGCCAGTAGTACCCTACTAGCGGGGGACCTCTCTGGGGCCAACGTCCTGACTTTC. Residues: CASSTLLAGDLSGANVLTF.

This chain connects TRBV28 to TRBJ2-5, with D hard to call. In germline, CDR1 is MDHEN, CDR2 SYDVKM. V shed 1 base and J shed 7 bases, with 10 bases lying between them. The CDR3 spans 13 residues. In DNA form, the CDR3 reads TGTGCCAGCAGTTTATCCAGTATCGTGACCCAGTACTTC. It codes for CASSLSSIVTQYF.

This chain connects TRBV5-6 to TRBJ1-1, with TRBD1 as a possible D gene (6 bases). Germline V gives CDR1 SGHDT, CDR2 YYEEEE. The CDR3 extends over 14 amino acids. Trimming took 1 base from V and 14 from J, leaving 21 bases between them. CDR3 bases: TGTGCCAGCAGCTTGACGGCAGGGGTAGGTCCCTCCTTCTTT. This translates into CASSLTAGVGPSFF.

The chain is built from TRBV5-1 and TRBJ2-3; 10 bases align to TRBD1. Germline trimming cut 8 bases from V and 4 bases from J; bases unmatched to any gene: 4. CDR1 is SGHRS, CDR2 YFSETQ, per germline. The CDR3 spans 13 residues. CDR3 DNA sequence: TGCGCCAGTCGGGACAGGGGTTCAGATACGCAGTATTTT. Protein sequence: CASRDRGSDTQYF.

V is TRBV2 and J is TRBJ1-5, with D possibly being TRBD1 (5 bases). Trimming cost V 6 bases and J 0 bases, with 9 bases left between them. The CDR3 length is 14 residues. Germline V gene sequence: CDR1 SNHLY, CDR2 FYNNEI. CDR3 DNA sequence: TGTGCCAGCAGCCAGGGATATAGCAATCAGCCCCAGCATTTT. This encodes CASSQGYSNQPQHF.

In DNA form, the CDR3 reads TGTGCCAGCAGCATGGGACAGGGTATTGGCTACACCTTC. Its translation is CASSMGQGIGYTF. This chain links TRBV11-1 with TRBJ1-2, with 9 bases that match TRBD1. This CDR3 comprises 13 residues. Germline V lookup: CDR1 SGHAT, CDR2 FQDESV (reference sequence). Germline trimming cut 5 bases from V and 7 bases from J; bases unmatched to any gene: 5.

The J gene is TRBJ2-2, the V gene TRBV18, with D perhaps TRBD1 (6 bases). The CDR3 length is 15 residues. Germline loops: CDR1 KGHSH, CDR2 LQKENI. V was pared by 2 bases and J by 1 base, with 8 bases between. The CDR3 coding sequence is TGTGCCAGCTCACCAATACAGGGGAACACCGGGGAGCTGTTTTTT. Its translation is CASSPIQGNTGELFF.

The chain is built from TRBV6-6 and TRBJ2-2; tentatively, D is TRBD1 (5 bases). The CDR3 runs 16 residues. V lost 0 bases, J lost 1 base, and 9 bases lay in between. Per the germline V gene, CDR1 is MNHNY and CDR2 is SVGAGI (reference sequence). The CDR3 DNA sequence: TGTGCCAGCAGTTACTCGTACAGGAGGAACACCGGGGAGCTGTTTTTT. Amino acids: CASSYSYRRNTGELFF.

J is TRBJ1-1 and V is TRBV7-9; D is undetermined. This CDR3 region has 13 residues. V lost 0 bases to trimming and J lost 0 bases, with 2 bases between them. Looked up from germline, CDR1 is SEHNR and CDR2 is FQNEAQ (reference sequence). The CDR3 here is CASSLAMNTEAFF. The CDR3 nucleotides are TGTGCCAGCAGCTTAGCTATGAACACTGAAGCTTTCTTT.

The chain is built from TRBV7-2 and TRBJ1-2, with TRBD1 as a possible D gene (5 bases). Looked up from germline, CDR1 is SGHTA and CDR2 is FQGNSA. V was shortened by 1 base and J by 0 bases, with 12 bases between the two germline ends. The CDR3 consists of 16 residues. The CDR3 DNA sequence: TGTGCCAGCAGCTTAGGACAGACACGCTCTAACTATGGCTACACCTTC. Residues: CASSLGQTRSNYGYTF.

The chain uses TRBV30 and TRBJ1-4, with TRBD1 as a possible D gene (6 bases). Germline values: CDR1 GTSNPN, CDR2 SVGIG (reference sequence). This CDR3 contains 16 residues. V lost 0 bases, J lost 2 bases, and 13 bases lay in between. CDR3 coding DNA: TGTGCCTGGAGTGTCTTTGGGGGCAGGACTAATGAAAAACTGTTTTTT. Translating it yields CAWSVFGGRTNEKLFF. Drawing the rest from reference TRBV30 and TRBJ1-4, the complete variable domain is SQTIHQWPATLVQPVGSPLSLECTVEGTSNPNLYWYRQAAGRGLQLLFYSVGIGQISSEVPQNLSASRPQDRQFILSSKKLLLSDSGFYLCAWSVFGGRTNEKLFFGSGTQLSVL.

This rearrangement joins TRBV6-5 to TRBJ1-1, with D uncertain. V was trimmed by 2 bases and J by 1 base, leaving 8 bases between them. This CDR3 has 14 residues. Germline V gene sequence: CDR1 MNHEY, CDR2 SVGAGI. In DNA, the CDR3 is TGTGCCAGCAGTTACGTCGCCGGGAACACTGAAGCTTTCTTT. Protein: CASSYVAGNTEAFF.